This TCR beta chain was identified during a study of CD4 T cells in relation to SARS-CoV-2 and coronaviruses. Turning to the study itself: PBMCs were cultured with antigen for nine to eleven days before TCR beta sequencing.

The data were produced by immunoSEQ multiplex PCR, yet TCRdb's version contains in-frame clones alone and is incomplete. Altogether about 26,000 clones are present, under 80% being singletons, with the ten largest covering more than 9%. About this clone itself: What it binds is not known.

Before the COVID-19 pandemic, during about 2011-2019, CD4+ T cells were taken from unexposed donors. After 10 to 11 days of culture, CD4+ T cells were isolated. Trimming removed 4 bases from V and 3 bases from J; junction bases left unmatched: 9. The CDR3 has 16 residues. Germline loops: CDR1 SGHRS, CDR2 YFSETQ. What was sequenced was CD4+ T cells from PBMCs, cultured in vitro. The receptor comes from a human donor in good health. The chain uses TRBV5-1 and TRBJ1-2; 10 bases are shared with TRBD1. This CDR3 is CASSPGTGASDYGYTF. CDR3 bases: TGCGCCAGCAGCCCCGGGACAGGGGCATCGGACTATGGCTACACCTTC.